The 22 T cell receptor beta chains listed next were all sequenced from one sample in a study of blood T cell repertoires in COVID-19. Assay: immunoSEQ multiplex PCR; the TCRdb copy retains only in-frame clones and omits some. The data contain just over 300,000 clones, roughly 88% of them seen just once; the ten biggest clones take up around 2.1%. Sequenced: PBMCs or T cells enriched from blood (not recorded which). The source of these receptors is a man aged 25 to 40 who had recovered from COVID-19.

This clone has only one observation. V and J are TRBV19 and TRBJ2-4, with TRBD1 as a possible D gene (6 bases). This CDR3 has 14 amino acids. V was trimmed by 4 bases and J by 8 bases, leaving 15 bases between them. The V gene's germline CDR1 is LNHDA and CDR2 SQIVND (reference sequence). CDR3 sequence reads: CASSNIRGGDIQYF. The CDR3 coding sequence is TGTGCCAGTAGTAATATCAGGGGTGGGGACATTCAGTACTTC.

This chain joins TRBV3-1 (or the pseudogene TRBV3-2) and TRBJ2-1; perhaps TRBD1 as D (5 bases). Germline CDR1 LGHDT, CDR2 YNNKEL (reference sequence). There are 16 residues in the CDR3. The ends were cut back, 3 bases at V and 3 bases at J, with 15 bases in the middle. CDR3: CASSHIQVTGYNEQFF. The CDR3 coding sequence is TGTGCCAGCAGCCATATACAGGTTACGGGCTACAATGAGCAGTTCTTC.

Note on this clone: Other DNA sequences within the sample encode an identical CDR3. J is TRBJ2-2 and V is TRBV15; maybe TRBD1 (5 bases). The germline V gene encodes CDR1 LNHNV and CDR2 YYDKDF (reference sequence). Trimming pared 0 bases from V and 3 bases from J, leaving 8 bases between. The CDR3 runs 15 residues. The CDR3 bases are TGTGCCACCAGCAGAGACAGGGTTGACACCGGGGAGCTGTTTTTT. This sequence encodes CATSRDRVDTGELFF.

The V call is TRBV29-1, the J call TRBJ1-2, with 10 bases fitting TRBD1. V shed 8 bases and J 5 bases; nucleotides not matched to a gene: 11. This CDR3 has 14 amino acids. The germline gives CDR1 SQVTM, CDR2 ANQGSEA. CDR3 loop: CSTEDRGDNYGYTF. The CDR3 nucleotides are TGCAGCACGGAGGACAGGGGGGATAATTATGGCTACACCTTC.

The chain is built from TRBV5-4 and TRBJ2-7; TRBD1 matches at 10 bases. CDR3 length equals 15 residues. The trim removed 0 bases at V and 6 bases at J, leaving 6 bases unmatched. Germline loops: CDR1 SGHNT, CDR2 YYREEE (reference sequence). CDR3 protein: CASSLGDRGYSEQYF. The CDR3 coding sequence is TGTGCCAGCAGCTTGGGGGACAGGGGTTATAGCGAGCAGTACTTC.

J is TRBJ1-4 and V is TRBV30, with a possible D match to TRBD1 (5 bases). The CDR3 totals 16 residues. Germline V gene sequence: CDR1 GTSNPN, CDR2 SVGIG (reference sequence). V was cut by 0 bases and J by 0 bases, with 11 bases left in between. CDR3 protein: CAWSVGVRATNEKLFF. The CDR3 DNA follows: TGTGCCTGGAGTGTAGGGGTACGGGCAACTAATGAAAAACTGTTTTTT.

This clone occurred once. The V gene is TRBV5-4, the J gene TRBJ2-7; TRBD1 matches 8 bases. Trimming removed 4 bases from V and 3 bases from J; junction bases left unmatched: 6. The germline V gene encodes CDR1 SGHNT and CDR2 YYREEE (reference sequence). This CDR3 contains 14 residues. The CDR3 DNA is TGTGCCAGCAGCATAGGGACAGGACTCTACGAGCAGTACTTC. This sequence encodes CASSIGTGLYEQYF.

The CDR3 sequence: CAWSGTGAGSPLHF. The CDR3 DNA reads TGTGCCTGGAGTGGAACAGGGGCAGGTTCACCCCTCCACTTT. This chain connects TRBV30 to TRBJ1-6; 7 bases line up with TRBD1. Trimming took 1 base from V and 9 from J; bases not matched to a gene: 6. The CDR3 runs 14 residues. CDR1 and CDR2 (germline): GTSNPN, SVGIG (reference sequence).

V is TRBV7-3 and J is TRBJ2-3; no definite D call. V was clipped by 5 bases and J by 5 bases, with 17 bases between them. The germline gives CDR1 SGHTA, CDR2 FQGTGA. This CDR3 is built from 15 residues. In DNA form, the CDR3 reads TGTGCCAGCAGCATTTCTGGATTAGGAGTAGATACGCAGTATTTT. Translation: CASSISGLGVDTQYF.

The chain links TRBV19 to TRBJ1-5; D remains ambiguous. Looked up from germline, CDR1 is LNHDA and CDR2 is SQIVND (reference sequence). This CDR3 is built from 15 residues. Trimming pared 6 bases from V and 4 bases from J, leaving 16 bases between. The CDR3 bases are TGTGCCAGTAGATCGAAGCCCGGGGAAAATCAGCCCCAGCATTTT. Translated: CASRSKPGENQPQHF.

V and J are TRBV11-3 and TRBJ2-1, with D maybe TRBD2 (6 bases). Germline V CDR1 and CDR2: SGHNT, YENEEA. The CDR3 loop spans 14 amino acids. The V and J ends lost 8 bases and 7 bases respectively, with 18 bases between them. The CDR3 bases are TGTGCCAGCGGACTATCGGGGCCGGTGAATGAGCAGTTCTTC. Amino acid sequence: CASGLSGPVNEQFF.

The chain combines TRBV6-2 or TRBV6-3 with TRBJ2-7; a possible D gene is TRBD2 (6 bases). V gave up 2 bases and J gave up 3 bases, with 8 bases separating them. From germline, CDR1 is MNHEY and CDR2 SVGEGT. The CDR3 runs to 13 residues. The chain's CDR3 is CASSYGGFYEQYF. In DNA form, the CDR3 reads TGTGCCAGCAGTTACGGGGGGTTCTACGAGCAGTACTTC.

This chain connects TRBV29-1 to TRBJ1-1; 7 nucleotides agree with TRBD1. The trim removed 4 bases at V and 5 bases at J, leaving 7 bases unmatched. Germline-derived CDR1 and CDR2 are SQVTM and ANQGSEA. The CDR3 is made up of 13 amino acids. The CDR3 here is CSVGLTGNTEAFF. DNA of the CDR3: TGCAGCGTTGGCTTGACAGGGAATACTGAAGCTTTCTTT.

The chain recombines TRBV7-2 with TRBJ2-5; 9 bases fit TRBD2. CDR3 length equals 15 residues. The V gene's germline CDR1 is SGHTA and CDR2 FQGNSA. Unmatched junction bases numbered 5, after V lost 5 bases and J lost 1 base. For the CDR3, the DNA is TGTGCCAGCAGCGTCCTAGCGGGAACCCAAGAGACCCAGTACTTC. This codes for CASSVLAGTQETQYF. The whole variable domain, filled in from reference TRBV7-2 and TRBJ2-5, reads GAGVSQSPSNKVTEKGKDVELRCDPISGHTALYWYRQSLGQGLEFLIYFQGNSAPDKSGLPSDRFSAERTGGSVSTLTIQRTQQEDSAVYLCASSVLAGTQETQYFGPGTRLLVL.

The rearrangement uses TRBV3-1 (or the pseudogene TRBV3-2) and TRBJ1-3; the D is unclear. The length of the CDR3 is 16 residues. The germline V gene encodes CDR1 LGHDT and CDR2 YNNKEL (reference sequence). The V end was cut by 0 bases, the J end by 0 bases, with 9 bases between. CDR3 region: CASSQDWRFSGNTIYF. The CDR3, as DNA: TGTGCCAGCAGCCAAGATTGGCGGTTCTCTGGAAACACCATATATTTT.

The rearrangement joins TRBV5-6 to TRBJ2-3; TRBD2 is a possible D gene (5 bases). This CDR3 is 15 amino acids long. Between the trimmed V and J ends, which lost 2 bases and 2 bases, there was a span of 12 bases. Germline lookup yields CDR1 SGHDT and CDR2 YYEEEE. The CDR3 DNA reads as TGTGCCAGCAGCTTAGGAGGAAGAAACACAGATACGCAGTATTTT. Translation gives CASSLGGRNTDTQYF.

This clone has only a few counts. The rearrangement links TRBV20-1 to TRBJ2-1; 9 positions match TRBD1. Germline CDR1 is DFQATT and CDR2 is SNEGSKA (reference sequence). This CDR3 comprises 11 residues. DNA for the CDR3: TGCGGACAGGGGACCCACAATGAGCAGTTCTTC. It is translated as CGQGTHNEQFF.

A remark on this clone: The junction does not match germline at one end; this may be a read error. V usage is TRBV2 and J usage is TRBJ2-1, with TRBD2 as a possible D gene (6 bases). Germline CDR1 reads SNHLY; CDR2 reads FYNNEI. This CDR3 is built from 12 residues. The CDR3 region is CATSPTDRERFF. The CDR3 DNA is TGTGCCACCAGCCCGACAGACCGGGAGCGGTTCTTC.

The rearrangement uses TRBV29-1 and TRBJ2-2, with 7 bases identical to TRBD1. The CDR3 runs to 11 residues. Germline CDR1 and CDR2: SQVTM and ANQGSEA. V lost 7 bases, J lost 8 bases, and 4 bases stayed unmatched. The CDR3 sequence: CSGRGTGELFF. The CDR3 DNA reads as TGCAGCGGCAGGGGGACGGGGGAGCTGTTTTTT.

The chain links TRBV10-3 to TRBJ1-1, with a tentative D call TRBD1 (6 bases). The CDR3 runs 14 residues. The germline gives CDR1 ENHRY, CDR2 SYGVKD. Trimming took 0 bases from V and 6 from J, leaving 11 bases between them. CDR3 region: CAISESWGQSEAFF. Written as DNA, the CDR3 is TGTGCCATCAGTGAGTCCTGGGGGCAGTCTGAAGCTTTCTTT.

The genes are TRBV10-3 and TRBJ2-5; maybe TRBD1 (6 bases). CDR1 and CDR2 from the germline V gene are ENHRY and SYGVKD. Trimming cost V 2 bases and J 4 bases, with 11 bases left between them. The CDR3 loop spans 14 amino acids. The CDR3 DNA reads as TGTGCCATCAGTGAGGCAGGGGATATAGAGACCCAGTACTTC. Its protein is CAISEAGDIETQYF.

CDR3 residues: CASSQLGQGYNEQFF. The CDR3 bases are TGCGCCAGCAGCCAATTGGGACAGGGGTACAATGAGCAGTTCTTC. V is TRBV4-3 and J is TRBJ2-1; 10 bases are shared with TRBD1. The CDR3 is 15 amino acids. Per the germline V gene, CDR1 is LGHNA and CDR2 is YSLEER. The trim removed 2 bases at V and 4 bases at J, leaving 2 bases unmatched.